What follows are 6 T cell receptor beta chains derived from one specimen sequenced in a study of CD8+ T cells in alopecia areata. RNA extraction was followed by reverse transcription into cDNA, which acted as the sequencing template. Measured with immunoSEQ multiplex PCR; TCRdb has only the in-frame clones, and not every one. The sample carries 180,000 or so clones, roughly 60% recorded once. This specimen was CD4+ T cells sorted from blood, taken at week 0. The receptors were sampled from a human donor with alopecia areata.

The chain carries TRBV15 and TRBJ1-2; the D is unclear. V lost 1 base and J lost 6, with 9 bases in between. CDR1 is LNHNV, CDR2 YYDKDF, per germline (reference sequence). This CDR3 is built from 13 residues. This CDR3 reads CATSRGSENGYTF. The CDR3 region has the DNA TGTGCCACCAGCAGAGGTTCAGAGAATGGCTACACCTTC.

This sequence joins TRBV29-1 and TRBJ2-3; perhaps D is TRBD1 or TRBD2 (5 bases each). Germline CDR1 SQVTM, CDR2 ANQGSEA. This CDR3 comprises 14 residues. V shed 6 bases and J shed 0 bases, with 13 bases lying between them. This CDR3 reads CSVRTGTSTDTQYF. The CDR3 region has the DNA TGCAGCGTCCGCACCGGGACGAGCACAGATACGCAGTATTTT.

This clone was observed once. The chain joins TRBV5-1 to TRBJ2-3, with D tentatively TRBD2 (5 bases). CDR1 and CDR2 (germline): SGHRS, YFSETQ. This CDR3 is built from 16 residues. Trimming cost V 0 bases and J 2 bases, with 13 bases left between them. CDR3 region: CASSLVGERNTDTQYF. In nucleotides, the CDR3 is TGCGCCAGCAGCTTGGTCGGGGAACGGAACACAGATACGCAGTATTTT.

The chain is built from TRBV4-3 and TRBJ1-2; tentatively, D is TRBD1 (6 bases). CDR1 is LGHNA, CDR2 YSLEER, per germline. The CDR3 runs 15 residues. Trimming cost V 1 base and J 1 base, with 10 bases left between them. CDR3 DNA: TGCGCCAGCAGCCAAGTACAGGGTGATAACTATGGCTACACCTTC. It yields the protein CASSQVQGDNYGYTF.

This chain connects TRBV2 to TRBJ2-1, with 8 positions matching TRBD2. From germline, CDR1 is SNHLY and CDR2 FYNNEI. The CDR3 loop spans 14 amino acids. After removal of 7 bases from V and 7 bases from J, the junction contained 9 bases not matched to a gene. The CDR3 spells CASKRTSLNNEQFF. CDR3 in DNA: TGTGCCAGCAAGAGGACTAGCTTAAATAATGAGCAGTTCTTC.

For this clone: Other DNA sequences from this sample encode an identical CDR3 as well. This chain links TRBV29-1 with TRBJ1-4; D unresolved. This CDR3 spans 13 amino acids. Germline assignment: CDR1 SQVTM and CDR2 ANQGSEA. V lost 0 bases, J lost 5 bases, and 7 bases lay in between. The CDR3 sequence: CSVEDGWNEKLFF. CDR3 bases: TGCAGCGTTGAAGATGGGTGGAATGAAAAACTGTTTTTT.